This entry features one T cell receptor (beta chain) sequence. Which antigen it targets is not known. Base qualities are not provided; no much larger clone lies one nucleotide away. These data belong to a study of sequential checkpoint blockade in melanoma (dated by TCRdb to about 2019). For the study in its entirety: Patients were assigned by 1:1 randomization to either first-line nivolumab followed by ipilimumab (arm A) or ipilimumab followed by nivolumab (arm B). Maintenance nivolumab was given following each of the two trial sequences. Results and caveats for the whole study, not just this receptor: The response-prediction model combining TCR metrics and mutation burden needs validation in larger, independent patient cohorts.

Read against the paper, the sample's treatment or condition label means: randomized to nivolumab then ipilimumab (arm A) or the reverse (arm B). None of the patients in the trial had previously been given DNA-damaging chemotherapy. On a FACS Aria II flow cytometer, live CD3+CD8+ cells that were negative for CD19 and CD56 were sorted from thawed PBMCs. Samples came from patients with melanoma in CheckMate 064, a randomized, open-label phase II trial of sequential checkpoint blockade. Leukapheresis was used to collect peripheral blood mononuclear cells, which were then purified with Ficoll-Paque and frozen in human serum with 10% DMSO. Right after sorting, the blood CD3+CD8+ cells were verified to be >95% pure, and DNA extraction followed. The CDR3 measures 15 amino acids from cysteine to phenylalanine. The kept DNA is CDR3 alone, 45 bases in frame from the first base. The germline V gene (reference sequence) supplies CDR1 GTSNPN and CDR2 SVGIG.

TCRbeta CDR3 regions were immunosequenced from genomic DNA with the immunoSEQ Assay. Before high-throughput sequencing, genomic DNA was amplified using bias-controlled multiplex PCR. As for how the authors treated the data: To quantify the absolute abundance of each unique TCRbeta CDR3 region, the sequences were collapsed and filtered. Clonality was defined as 1 minus Pielou's evenness and was calculated using productive rearrangements only. Clones with significantly greater frequencies in on-treatment versus baseline samples were identified using a previously published method. This is the immuneACCESS table as TCRdb keeps it, with only in-frame sequences that have V and J called. A part of the clones is gone; compared with another copy, unresolved V genes explain less than half, and the rest is unexplained. V, J and clone size are those of that table, while D and trimming were read from the DNA. A total of about 20,000 clones appear in this sample, 82% of them only once. The ten top clones hold approximately 56% of the sample.

In this chain, TRBV30 is recombined with TRBJ2-5; 8 of the junction bases match TRBD2. With the DNA end fitting TRBJ2-7 better, the J assignment may be wrong. This receptor was identified in a human donor with melanoma. The specimen was CD8+ T cells sorted from blood (inferred from file names), collected from a patient given nivolumab and ipilimumab in sequence. The sequenced DNA: TGTGCCTGGAGTGTCGCGAGCGGGAGCTCCTACGAGCAGTACTTC. It translates as CAWSVASGSSYEQYF.